The 14 T cell receptor beta chains listed next were all sequenced from one sample in a study of cytomegalovirus exposure and HLA in healthy donors. The PCR had 60 Vbeta and 13 Jbeta primers. TCRdb's copy holds only in-frame clones and misses some; the assay was immunoSEQ multiplex PCR. In the table there are about 140,000 clones, approximately 8.9% of which are singletons. The sample taken for sequencing was PBMCs. These receptors were taken from a woman in her thirties or forties in good health and CMV-seropositive.

This clone was observed a few times. This chain links TRBV6-1 with TRBJ1-1; D gene unclear. The V and J ends lost 4 bases and 0 bases respectively, with 6 bases between them. CDR3 length: 13 residues. From germline, CDR1 is MNHNS and CDR2 SASEGT. DNA of the CDR3: TGTGCCAGCAGTGCAGTGGTGAACACTGAAGCTTTCTTT. Its protein is CASSAVVNTEAFF.

This clone has a handful of counts. The chain uses TRBV13 and TRBJ2-3; D possibly corresponds to TRBD2 (5 bases). The CDR3 is 15 amino acids. The ends were cut back, 1 base at V and 3 bases at J, with 11 bases in the middle. The germline CDR1 and CDR2 sequences are PRHDT and FYEKMQ (reference sequence). CDR3 sequence reads: CASSLVSVGTDTQYF. For the CDR3, the DNA is TGTGCCAGCAGCTTAGTTAGCGTGGGGACAGATACGCAGTATTTT.

V gene TRBV2 combines with J gene TRBJ2-7; tentative D call: TRBD1 (5 bases). From germline, CDR1 is SNHLY and CDR2 FYNNEI. The CDR3 contains 13 residues. V was trimmed by 2 bases and J by 6 bases, leaving 11 bases between them. The CDR3 DNA reads TGTGCCAGCAGTGAACAGGGTGGGGCCGAGCAGTACTTC. Translation: CASSEQGGAEQYF.

V usage is TRBV21-1 and J usage is TRBJ2-7; TRBD1, the table's D call, was not compared with the DNA. TRBV21-1 is a pseudogene locus. The CDR3 extends over 19 amino acids. As DNA, the CDR3 is TGTGCCAGCAGCAAAGAGGTAAATTTAGGAGGGGGCCCGTCCTACGAGCAGTACTTC. It specifies CASSKEVNLGGGPSYEQYF.

J is TRBJ2-5 and V is TRBV2; no clear D. Germline V lookup: CDR1 SNHLY, CDR2 FYNNEI. V was shortened by 3 bases and J by 1 base, with 9 bases between the two germline ends. The CDR3 is made up of 14 amino acids. The CDR3 loop reads CASSERQPQETQYF. The CDR3 DNA reads as TGTGCCAGCAGTGAGAGACAACCCCAAGAGACCCAGTACTTC.

This clone has more than one count but fewer than ten. This rearrangement joins TRBV7-9 to TRBJ2-7; D gene unclear. In germline, CDR1 is SEHNR, CDR2 FQNEAQ (reference sequence). This CDR3 region has 17 residues. V was cut by 5 bases and J by 0 bases, with 20 bases left in between. The CDR3 bases are TGTGCCAGCAGCACCTACGTGCGAGTGTTAGACTCCTACGAGCAGTACTTC. Amino acids: CASSTYVRVLDSYEQYF.

This clone was counted only a few times. V usage is TRBV5-1 and J usage is TRBJ1-6; D remains unclear. Germline V lookup: CDR1 SGHRS, CDR2 YFSETQ. There are 15 residues in the CDR3. The V end lost 0 bases, the J end lost 7 bases, and 11 bases lay between the germline ends. CDR3 protein: CASSLDSLGNSPLHF. DNA for the CDR3: TGCGCCAGCAGCTTGGACAGCTTAGGCAATTCACCCCTCCACTTT. The full variable domain, in which reference TRBV5-1 and TRBJ1-6 provide the parts outside the CDR3, is KAGVTQTPRYLIKTRGQQVTLSCSPISGHRSVSWYQQTPGQGLQFLFEYFSETQRNKGNFPGRFSGRQFSNSRSEMNVSTLELGDSALYLCASSLDSLGNSPLHFGNGTRLTVT.

This clone has just a few counts. This rearrangement joins TRBV19 to TRBJ2-1; 13 bases are a match to TRBD2. Germline CDR1 reads LNHDA; CDR2 reads SQIVND (reference sequence). This CDR3 has 19 amino acids. The trim removed 5 bases at V and 0 bases at J, leaving 10 bases unmatched. The CDR3: CASSARLAGGPFSYNEQFF. In DNA form, the CDR3 reads TGTGCCAGTAGTGCCCGACTAGCGGGGGGCCCGTTCTCCTACAATGAGCAGTTCTTC.

This chain joins TRBV5-6 and TRBJ2-1, with D maybe TRBD1 (5 bases). In germline, CDR1 is SGHDT, CDR2 YYEEEE. This CDR3 has 14 residues. V lost 0 bases to trimming and J lost 9 bases, with 13 bases between them. CDR3 sequence reads: CASSLAIRVGEQFF. CDR3 DNA sequence: TGTGCCAGCAGCTTGGCCATCAGGGTGGGTGAGCAGTTCTTC.

The genes are TRBV5-3 and TRBJ2-7; D uncertain. TRBV5-3 is flagged as an ORF with uncertain function. The CDR3 contains 13 residues. Trimming took 3 bases from V and 3 from J, leaving 10 bases between them. CDR3 coding DNA: TGTGCCAGAAGCTCGGTGTTGCGCTACGAGCAGTACTTC. Encoded protein: CARSSVLRYEQYF.

The chain joins TRBV11-1 to TRBJ1-2; TRBD1 matches 8 bases. The germline V gene encodes CDR1 SGHAT and CDR2 FQDESV (reference sequence). The CDR3 has 17 amino acids. Trimming at V came to 4 bases and at J to 8 bases, leaving 18 bases not matched to a gene. This chain's CDR3 is CASSSYGQGVVSGGYTF. CDR3 sequence (DNA): TGTGCCAGCAGCTCCTACGGACAGGGAGTTGTATCGGGAGGCTACACCTTC.

This chain uses TRBV7-9 with TRBJ2-5; the D gene is possibly TRBD1 (5 bases). The last part of the DNA fits TRBJ2-7 better; the J call may be wrong. Germline assignment: CDR1 SEHNR and CDR2 FQNEAQ (reference sequence). This CDR3 region has 14 residues. CDR3 protein: CASSLIADTYEQYF. In DNA form, the CDR3 reads TGTGCCAGCAGCTTAATCGCGGACACCTACGAGCAGTACTTC.

The sample holds a few counts of this clone. In nucleotides, the CDR3 is TGCGCCAGCAGCTTGAAGGGGCTCGGAGCGGGGGGACCCCTCACCGGGGAGCTGTTTTTT. This sequence encodes CASSLKGLGAGGPLTGELFF. The rearrangement uses TRBV5-1 and TRBJ2-2, with 9 nucleotides matching TRBD2. The germline V gene encodes CDR1 SGHRS and CDR2 YFSETQ. V lost 1 base and J lost 4; bases outside the gene matches: 17. There are 20 residues in the CDR3. Full variable domain (rest looked up from reference TRBV5-1 and TRBJ2-2): KAGVTQTPRYLIKTRGQQVTLSCSPISGHRSVSWYQQTPGQGLQFLFEYFSETQRNKGNFPGRFSGRQFSNSRSEMNVSTLELGDSALYLCASSLKGLGAGGPLTGELFFGEGSRLTVL.

This sequence joins TRBV4-1 and TRBJ1-1, with D unresolved. Trimming stripped 0 bases from V and 0 bases from J, with 14 bases between. Germline V gives CDR1 MGHRA, CDR2 YSYEKL. The CDR3 is made up of 17 amino acids. The CDR3 nucleotides read TGCGCCAGCAGCCAAGATCCCGGTCAGGTCATGAACACTGAAGCTTTCTTT. This gives the protein CASSQDPGQVMNTEAFF.